This T cell receptor beta chain was identified in a study of T cells in localized non-small cell lung cancer. The CDR3 length is 13 residues. The germline CDR1 and CDR2 sequences are LNHDA and SQIVND (reference sequence). V shed 4 bases and J shed 6 bases, with 10 bases lying between them. Profiling relied on immunoSEQ multiplex PCR, and the TCRdb table lists in-frame clones only, not all of them. The sample includes about 11,000 clones, about 80% of them seen just once. Study conclusions and caveats: A median of 57 of the top 100 tumor clones appeared in adjacent lung, which was paired and uninvolved.

As for this clone: The antigen remains unidentified.

Here the sequenced sample was peripheral blood, taken before any cancer treatment. The source of this sequence is an older male donor with stage I lung adenocarcinoma. The J gene is TRBJ2-1, the V gene TRBV19, with D unclear. The CDR3 coding sequence is TGTGCCAGTAGTAGTTTGCAATTCAATGAGCAGTTCTTC. Residues: CASSSLQFNEQFF.